This TCR beta chain came from a study of blood T cell repertoires in COVID-19. Study-level background: Samples of COVID-19 (acute and convalescent) were obtained from the United States, Italy and Spain. Sample material is recorded as cDNA or gDNA derived from T cells, B-cell-depleted T cells, or PBMCs.

Living in roughly 25 US areas, the participants were between roughly 18 and 90 years of age. Within the 2 weeks before study entry, each person in the exposed group met a COVID-19 case. Germline V CDR1 and CDR2: MGHDK, SYGVNS. This CDR3 is built from 13 residues. Trimming stripped 2 bases from V and 4 bases from J, with 7 bases between. Here immunoSEQ multiplex PCR was the method, and the copy in TCRdb shows in-frame clones only, minus some. The sample contains hundreds of thousands of clones, about 87% of which appear only once. The clonotype comes from a man aged 45 to 65 who had been exposed to COVID-19. Sequenced input: PBMCs or T cells enriched from blood (not recorded which). The chain carries TRBV25-1 and TRBJ2-3; D is perhaps TRBD2 (5 bases). In nucleotides, the CDR3 is TGTGCCAGCAGTGAAGGAGGAGCAGATACGCAGTATTTT. Translation gives CASSEGGADTQYF.